The rows below give T cell receptor beta chains drawn from one sample of a study of T cell changes during pregnancy in multiple sclerosis. Data came from immunoSEQ multiplex PCR; TCRdb stores just in-frame clones and leaves some out. The table lists around 100,000 clones, 90% to 95% of them singletons. The sample here was peripheral blood, taken before pregnancy. These receptors were obtained from a female donor with multiple sclerosis, enrolled in a pregnancy study. Both conserved end residues are part of each CDR3. D genes are given only for firm matches. Size values are once, few and many counts, or a class for expanded clones, and some rows have none.

J gene,V gene,D gene,clone size,CDR3 DNA,CDR3 protein
TRBJ1-5,TRBV7-6,TRBD1,NA,TGTGCCAGCAGCCCGACAGGGGGCTTGGAGCCCCAGCATTTT,CASSPTGGLEPQHF
TRBJ2-3,TRBV7-3,NA,once,TGTGCCAGCAGCCCGGGACTCCCGCCAGATACGCAGTATTTT,CASSPGLPPDTQYF
TRBJ2-7,TRBV28,NA,NA,TGTGCCAGCAGCTTACAGGTCCCAAGCTCCTACGAGCAGTACTTC,CASSLQVPSSYEQYF
TRBJ1-5,TRBV6-1,NA,NA,TGTGCCAGCAGTGAATCCGGCAATCAGCCCCAGCATTTT,CASSESGNQPQHF
TRBJ2-5,TRBV5-1,TRBD2,NA,TGCGCCAGCAGCCCGGGGTACGGGAGGGAATCAAGGACCCAGTACTTC,CASSPGYGRESRTQYF
TRBJ2-1,TRBV27,TRBD1,NA,TGTGCCAGCAGTTTATCGGGAACAGGGGGCCAGCAGCAGTTCTTC,CASSLSGTGGQQQFF
TRBJ2-2,TRBV19,TRBD2,NA,TGTGCCAGTAGTATCCTCACTAGCGGGGGCACCGGGGAGCTGTTTTTT,CASSILTSGGTGELFF
TRBJ2-7,TRBV27,TRBD2,NA,TGTGCCAGCAGTTTGGGGACTAGTTACGAGCAGTACTTC,CASSLGTSYEQYF
TRBJ2-2,TRBV18,NA,NA,TGTGCCAGCTCACCTGCGCCCCGGGGAGAGGCCGGGGAGCTGTTTTTT,CASSPAPRGEAGELFF
TRBJ2-1,TRBV5-4,NA,NA,TGTGCCAGCAGCTTAACGGGAGTACAGTTCTTC,CASSLTGVQFF
TRBJ1-1,TRBV29-1,TRBD1,NA,TGCAGCGTTGCGGACAGGGCGAACACTGAAGCTTTCTTT,CSVADRANTEAFF
TRBJ1-5,TRBV5-1,NA,NA,TGCGCCAGCAGCGTAGGGGGAAGCAATCAGCCCCAGCATTTT,CASSVGGSNQPQHF
TRBJ2-1,TRBV4-1,TRBD2,NA,TGCGCCAGCAGCCAAGAAGGCGGGAGCTCCTACAATGAGCAGTTCTTC,CASSQEGGSSYNEQFF
TRBJ2-7,TRBV2,NA,few,TGTGCCAGCGGTGACGGGAACTACGAGCAGTACTTC,CASGDGNYEQYF
TRBJ2-7,TRBV2,TRBD2,NA,TGTGCCAGCAGTGGGGCTAGCGGGAGGGATAAGAGCTCCTACGAGCAGTACTTC,CASSGASGRDKSSYEQYF
TRBJ1-4,TRBV30,TRBD1,NA,TGTGCCTGGACCGTGACAGGGGTCGATGAAAAACTGTTTTTT,CAWTVTGVDEKLFF
TRBJ1-2,TRBV6-4,TRBD1,NA,TGTGCCAGCAGACCCCTCCCGGGAGGGGGCTACGGCTACACCTTC,CASRPLPGGGYGYTF
TRBJ2-7,TRBV13,NA,NA,TGTGCCAGCAGCTTAGGCGTATCAGGCCACGAGCAGTACTTC,CASSLGVSGHEQYF
TRBJ1-4,TRBV18,NA,NA,TGTGCCAGCTCACCGCAGACGGGTACTAATGAAAAACTGTTTTTT,CASSPQTGTNEKLFF
TRBJ1-4,TRBV27,NA,NA,TGTGCCAGCAGTCCCAGACAGTCTGAAAAACTGTTTTTT,CASSPRQSEKLFF
TRBJ1-5,TRBV6-1,TRBD1,NA,TGTGCCAGCAGTAGGGGGACAGGGTCTCAGCCCCAGCATTTT,CASSRGTGSQPQHF
TRBJ2-1,TRBV10-1,TRBD1,NA,TGCGCCAGCAGTGAGGGTTGGACAGGGGGCCCTAATGAGCAGTTCTTC,CASSEGWTGGPNEQFF
TRBJ1-2,TRBV11-2,NA,few,TGTGCCAGCAGCTTAGGGGAGAGCTATGGCTACACCTTC,CASSLGESYGYTF
TRBJ2-7,TRBV19,TRBD2,NA,TGTGCCAGTAGCCCGGGGGGTTACTACGAGCAGTACTTC,CASSPGGYYEQYF
TRBJ2-7,TRBV11-2,TRBD2,NA,TGTGCCAGCAGCTTAGACTCTAGCGGGAACGAGCAGTACTTC,CASSLDSSGNEQYF
TRBJ2-1,TRBV19,TRBD2,NA,TGTGCCAGTAGACTGGGACTAAATGAGCAGTTCTTC,CASRLGLNEQFF
TRBJ1-2,TRBV29-1,NA,once,TGCAGCGCCTCACCGACAGGTTCCGCTAATGGCTACACCTTC,CSASPTGSANGYTF
TRBJ2-5,TRBV25-1,TRBD2,NA,TGTGCCAGCAGTGAGGCTAGCGGGAGGGTACGGGAGACCCAGTACTTC,CASSEASGRVRETQYF
TRBJ2-7,TRBV28,NA,NA,TGTGCCAGCAGTTCCCAGGGTCCTGGGTTCAGGCAGTACTTC,CASSSQGPGFRQYF
TRBJ2-1,TRBV7-9,TRBD1,NA,TGTGCCAGCAGCCGGACGGGGGGGACAGGGGAGAATGAGCAGTTCTTC,CASSRTGGTGENEQFF
TRBJ1-2,TRBV27,NA,few,TGTGCCAGCAGTTTCGAGGGAAACTATGGCTACACCTTC,CASSFEGNYGYTF
TRBJ2-5,TRBV11-2,TRBD1,NA,TGTGCCAGCAGCAACCCGGGACAGTACGTGACCCAGTACTTC,CASSNPGQYVTQYF
TRBJ1-1,TRBV4-1,TRBD1,NA,TGCGCCAGCAGCCCGAGGACAGGGGTCACTGAAGCTTTCTTT,CASSPRTGVTEAFF
TRBJ1-2,TRBV29-1,NA,NA,TGCAGCGTTGACCAAGAGGGCCCTAACTATGGCTACACCTTC,CSVDQEGPNYGYTF
TRBJ1-2,TRBV29-1,TRBD1,NA,TGCAGCGTTGCACAACCCTCGACAGGGGGGTATGGCTACACCTTC,CSVAQPSTGGYGYTF
TRBJ2-1,TRBV9,NA,NA,TGTGCCAGCAGCCAGGGGGCGGGGGCCTACAATGAGCAGTTCTTC,CASSQGAGAYNEQFF
TRBJ1-2,TRBV30,TRBD1,NA,TGTGCCTGCGGGACAGGGGATGGCTACACCTTC,CACGTGDGYTF
TRBJ2-1,TRBV27,NA,NA,TGTGCCAGCAGTTTATCGGGCACGAACAATGAGCAGTTCTTC,CASSLSGTNNEQFF
TRBJ2-7,TRBV4-3,NA,NA,TGCGCCAGCAGCCAAGAATCAGGATCCACCTACGAGCAGTACTTC,CASSQESGSTYEQYF
TRBJ2-1,TRBV7-9,TRBD2,NA,TGTGCCAGCAGCCTCCACTTTAGCGGGAGAGGGGGCCTTTACAATGAGCAGTTCTTC,CASSLHFSGRGGLYNEQFF
TRBJ2-1,TRBV19,TRBD2,NA,TGTGCCAGTCAGCTAGGGACTAGCGGCTACAATGAGCAGTTCTTC,CASQLGTSGYNEQFF
TRBJ1-5,TRBV7-4,NA,NA,TGTGCCAGCAGCCCCGACCCGAACTACTTGCAGCAGCCCCAGCATTTT,CASSPDPNYLQQPQHF
TRBJ2-1,TRBV11-2,TRBD1,NA,TGTGCCAGCAGCAAAAGACAGGGGGCTAGAGTCGATGAGCAGTTCTTC,CASSKRQGARVDEQFF
TRBJ1-1,TRBV29-1,TRBD1,NA,TGCAGCGTTGCGAGTCCCGGGACAGGGGATCGTGCTTTCTTT,CSVASPGTGDRAFF
TRBJ2-2,TRBV27,TRBD2,NA,TGTGCCAGCAGTTTACGGGCTAGCGGGAGACCTAGGGGGACCGGGGAGCTGTTTTTT,CASSLRASGRPRGTGELFF